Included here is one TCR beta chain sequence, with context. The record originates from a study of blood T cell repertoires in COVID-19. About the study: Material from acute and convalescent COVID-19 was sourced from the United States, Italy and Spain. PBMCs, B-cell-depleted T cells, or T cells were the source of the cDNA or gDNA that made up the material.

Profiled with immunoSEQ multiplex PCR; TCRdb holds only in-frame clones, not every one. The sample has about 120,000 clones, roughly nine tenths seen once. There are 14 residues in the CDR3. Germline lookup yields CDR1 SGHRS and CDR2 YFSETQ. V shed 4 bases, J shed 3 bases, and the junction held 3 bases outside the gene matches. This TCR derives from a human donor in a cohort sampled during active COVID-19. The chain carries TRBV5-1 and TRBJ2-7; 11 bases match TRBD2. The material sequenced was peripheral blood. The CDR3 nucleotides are TGCGCCAGCAGCCTCGGGACTAGCGGCTACGAGCAGTACTTC. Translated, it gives CASSLGTSGYEQYF.